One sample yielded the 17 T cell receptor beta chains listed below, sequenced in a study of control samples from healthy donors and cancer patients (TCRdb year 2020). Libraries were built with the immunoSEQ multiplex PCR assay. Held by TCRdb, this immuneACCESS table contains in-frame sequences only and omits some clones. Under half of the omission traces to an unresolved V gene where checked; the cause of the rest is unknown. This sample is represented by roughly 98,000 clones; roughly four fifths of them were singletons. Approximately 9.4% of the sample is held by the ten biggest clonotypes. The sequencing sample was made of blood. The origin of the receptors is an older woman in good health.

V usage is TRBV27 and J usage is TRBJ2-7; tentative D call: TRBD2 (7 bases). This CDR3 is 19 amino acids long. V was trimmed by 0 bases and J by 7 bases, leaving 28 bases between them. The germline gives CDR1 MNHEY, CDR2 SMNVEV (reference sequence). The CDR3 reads CASSLSIRGGRRSLDEQYF. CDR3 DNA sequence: TGTGCCAGCAGTTTATCGATAAGGGGGGGCAGGCGGTCCCTAGATGAGCAGTACTTC.

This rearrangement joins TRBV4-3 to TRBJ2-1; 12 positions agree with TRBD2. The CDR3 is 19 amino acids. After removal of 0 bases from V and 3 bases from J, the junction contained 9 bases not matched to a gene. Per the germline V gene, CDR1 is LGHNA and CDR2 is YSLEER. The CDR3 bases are TGCGCCAGCAGCCAAGATCCACAGACTAGCGGGGGCCACTACAATGAGCAGTTCTTC. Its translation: CASSQDPQTSGGHYNEQFF.

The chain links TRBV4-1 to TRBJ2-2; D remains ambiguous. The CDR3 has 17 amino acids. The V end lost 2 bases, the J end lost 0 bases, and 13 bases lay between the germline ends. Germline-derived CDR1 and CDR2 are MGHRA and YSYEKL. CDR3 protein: CASSQRTAGPNTGELFF. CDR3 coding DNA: TGCGCCAGCAGCCAAAGGACCGCTGGTCCGAACACCGGGGAGCTGTTTTTT.

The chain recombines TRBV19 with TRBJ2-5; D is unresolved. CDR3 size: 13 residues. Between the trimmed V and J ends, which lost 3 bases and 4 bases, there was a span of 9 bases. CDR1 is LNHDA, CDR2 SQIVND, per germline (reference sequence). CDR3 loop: CASSIFGAETQYF. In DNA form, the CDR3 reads TGTGCCAGTAGTATCTTTGGTGCAGAGACCCAGTACTTC.

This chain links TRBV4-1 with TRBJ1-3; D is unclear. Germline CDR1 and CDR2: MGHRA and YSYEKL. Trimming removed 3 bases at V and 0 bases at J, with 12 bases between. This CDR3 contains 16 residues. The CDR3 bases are TGCGCCAGCAGCCAGACTACACTTCTCTCTGGAAACACCATATATTTT. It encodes CASSQTTLLSGNTIYF.

This CDR3 is CASSQGWRRTYEQYF. The DNA for the CDR3 is TGCGCCAGCAGCCAAGGATGGCGGAGGACCTACGAGCAGTACTTC. The chain combines TRBV4-1 with TRBJ2-7, with D maybe TRBD2 (5 bases). Between the trimmed V and J ends, which lost 1 base and 2 bases, there was a span of 12 bases. Germline CDR1 is MGHRA and CDR2 is YSYEKL. CDR3 length equals 15 residues.

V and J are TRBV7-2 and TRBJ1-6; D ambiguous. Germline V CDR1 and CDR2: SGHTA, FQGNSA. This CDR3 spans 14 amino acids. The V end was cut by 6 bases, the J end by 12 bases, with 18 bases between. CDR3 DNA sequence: TGTGCCAGCAGGCTCGACAACCCCTGGGAACCCCTCCACTTT. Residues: CASRLDNPWEPLHF.

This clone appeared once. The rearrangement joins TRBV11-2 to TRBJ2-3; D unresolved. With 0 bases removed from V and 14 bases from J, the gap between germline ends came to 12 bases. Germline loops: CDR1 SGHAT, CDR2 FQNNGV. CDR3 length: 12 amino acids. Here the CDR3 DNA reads TGTGCCAGCAGCTTAGATCGTAGGGATCGGTATTTT. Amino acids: CASSLDRRDRYF.

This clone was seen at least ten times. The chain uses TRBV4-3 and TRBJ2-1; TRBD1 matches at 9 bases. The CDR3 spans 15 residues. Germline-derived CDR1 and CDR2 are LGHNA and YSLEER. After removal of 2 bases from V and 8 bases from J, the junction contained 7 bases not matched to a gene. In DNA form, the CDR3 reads TGCGCCAGCAGCCAACACAGGGGGCCATCCTATGAGCAGTTCTTC. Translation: CASSQHRGPSYEQFF.

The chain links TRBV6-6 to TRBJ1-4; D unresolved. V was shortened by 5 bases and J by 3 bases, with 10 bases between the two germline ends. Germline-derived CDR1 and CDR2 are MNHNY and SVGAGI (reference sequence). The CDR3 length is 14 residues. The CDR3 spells CASSPGRSNEKLFF. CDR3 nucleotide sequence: TGTGCCAGCAGTCCCGGGAGGTCTAATGAAAAACTGTTTTTT.

This CDR3 reads CASSRLAETSEQYF. The CDR3 DNA reads as TGTGCCAGCAGCCGACTAGCGGAGACCTCTGAGCAGTACTTC. The chain combines TRBV3-1 (or the pseudogene TRBV3-2) with TRBJ2-7; TRBD2 matches at 9 bases. Germline values: CDR1 LGHDT, CDR2 YNNKEL (reference sequence). The V and J ends lost 4 bases and 7 bases, in that order; junction bases with no gene match: 8. The CDR3 is made up of 14 amino acids.

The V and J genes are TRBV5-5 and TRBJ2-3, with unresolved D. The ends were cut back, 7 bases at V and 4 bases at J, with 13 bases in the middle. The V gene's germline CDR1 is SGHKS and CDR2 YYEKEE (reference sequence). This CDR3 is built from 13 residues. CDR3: CASSQAAPDTQYF. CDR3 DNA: TGTGCCAGCTCCCAGGCAGCCCCAGATACGCAGTATTTT.

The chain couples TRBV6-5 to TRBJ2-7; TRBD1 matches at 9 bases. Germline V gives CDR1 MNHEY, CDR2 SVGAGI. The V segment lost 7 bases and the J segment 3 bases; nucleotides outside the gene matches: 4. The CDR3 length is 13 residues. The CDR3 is CASTPGQGYEQYF. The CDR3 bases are TGTGCCAGCACTCCGGGACAGGGCTACGAGCAGTACTTC.

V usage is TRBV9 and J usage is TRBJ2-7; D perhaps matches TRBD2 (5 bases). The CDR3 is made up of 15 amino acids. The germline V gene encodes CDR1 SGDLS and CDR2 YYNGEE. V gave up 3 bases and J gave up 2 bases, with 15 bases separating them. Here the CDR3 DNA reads TGTGCCAGCAGCGCGCAGCTAGGGAGCCCCTACGAGCAGTACTTC. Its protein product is CASSAQLGSPYEQYF. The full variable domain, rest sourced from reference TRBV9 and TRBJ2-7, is DSGVTQTPKHLITATGQRVTLRCSPRSGDLSVYWYQQSLDQGLQFLIQYYNGEERAKGNILERFSAQQFPDLHSELNLSSLELGDSALYFCASSAQLGSPYEQYFGPGTRLTVT.

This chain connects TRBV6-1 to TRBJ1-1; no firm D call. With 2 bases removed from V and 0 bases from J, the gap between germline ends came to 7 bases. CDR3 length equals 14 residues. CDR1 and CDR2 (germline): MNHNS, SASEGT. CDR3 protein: CASSEPGLNTEAFF. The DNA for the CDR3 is TGTGCCAGCAGTGAACCAGGATTGAACACTGAAGCTTTCTTT.

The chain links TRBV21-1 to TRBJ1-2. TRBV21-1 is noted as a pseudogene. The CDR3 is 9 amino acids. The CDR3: CASSNGYTF. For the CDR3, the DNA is TGTGCCAGCAGCAACGGCTACACCTTC.

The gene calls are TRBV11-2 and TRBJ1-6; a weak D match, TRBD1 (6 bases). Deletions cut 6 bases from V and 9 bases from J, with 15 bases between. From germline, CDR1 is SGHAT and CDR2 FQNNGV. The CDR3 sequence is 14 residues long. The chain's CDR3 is CASSLGGDSSPLHF. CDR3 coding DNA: TGTGCCAGCAGTCTAGGGGGTGACAGTTCACCCCTCCACTTT.